What follows are 23 T cell receptor beta chains derived from one specimen sequenced in a study of T cells after yellow fever vaccination. TCRdb used MiXCR to reprocess the 5' RACE reads, holding one entry per CDR3 protein. This repertoire shows more than 250,000 distinct CDR3 sequences, approximately 7% found once; its top ten account for 15% to 20%. Material: PBMCs, obtained 35 to 50 days after the first yellow fever vaccination. These receptor sequences come from a man aged 18 to 29 who received the YFV17D yellow fever vaccine.

This clonotype came up a few times. J is TRBJ2-4 and V is TRBV4-3; unclear D gene. Germline V gene sequence: CDR1 LGHNA, CDR2 YSLEER. The CDR3 runs to 15 residues. The V end was cut by 0 bases, the J end by 4 bases, with 10 bases between. The CDR3 here is CASSQDLMTKNIQYF. The CDR3 DNA reads as TGCGCCAGCAGCCAAGATCTCATGACAAAAAACATTCAGTACTTC.

V gene TRBV9 combines with J gene TRBJ1-5; D gene ambiguous. V was clipped by 4 bases and J by 0 bases, with 11 bases between them. Germline V gene lookup returns CDR1 SGDLS and CDR2 YYNGEE. The CDR3 has 15 amino acids. DNA of the CDR3: TGTGCCAGCAGCTCGGGTAGGGATAGCAATCAGCCCCAGCATTTT. Encoded protein: CASSSGRDSNQPQHF.

The rearrangement uses TRBV11-1 and TRBJ2-1; a possible D gene is TRBD2 (5 bases). The CDR3 covers 16 residues. V dropped 5 bases and J dropped 0 bases, with 14 bases sitting between them. Looked up from germline, CDR1 is SGHAT and CDR2 is FQDESV (reference sequence). This CDR3 reads CASSPMLGVSYNEQFF. The CDR3 DNA reads as TGTGCCAGCAGCCCGATGTTGGGAGTCTCCTACAATGAGCAGTTCTTC.

This clonotype was detected a few times. V and J are TRBV3-1 and TRBJ1-4; D is uncertain. Trimming left V 0 bases short and J 7 bases short, with 9 bases between. CDR3 size: 14 residues. Germline CDR1 and CDR2: LGHDT and YNNKEL (reference sequence). The DNA of the CDR3 is TGTGCCAGCAGCCAAGAGTTCCAAAGTGAAAAACTGTTTTTT. Amino acids: CASSQEFQSEKLFF. The entire variable domain, with the rest obtained from reference TRBV3-1 and TRBJ1-4, is as follows: DTAVSQTPKYLVTQMGNDKSIKCEQNLGHDTMYWYKQDSKKFLKIMFSYNNKELIINETVPNRFSPKSPDKAHLNLHINSLELGDSAVYFCASSQEFQSEKLFFGSGTQLSVL.

This clonotype has a handful of counts. The CDR3 sequence: CASSRSTGEGNQPQHF. CDR3 sequence (DNA): TGTGCCAGCAGTCGATCGACAGGGGAGGGCAATCAGCCCCAGCATTTT. This chain joins TRBV6-1 and TRBJ1-5; TRBD1 aligns across 8 bases. The trim removed 5 bases at V and 2 bases at J, leaving 8 bases unmatched. Germline CDR1 MNHNS, CDR2 SASEGT. This CDR3 is built from 16 residues.

The V gene is TRBV12-3 or TRBV12-4, the J gene TRBJ2-3; TRBD2 matches 10 bases. The CDR3 runs to 15 residues. V lost 5 bases and J lost 2; bases outside the gene matches: 4. The CDR3 sequence: CASSKLAGITDTQYF. The CDR3 DNA follows: TGTGCCAGCAGTAAACTAGCGGGGATCACAGATACGCAGTATTTT.

This clonotype was recorded at least ten times. V is TRBV5-1 and J is TRBJ2-1; D not certain. The CDR3 has 12 amino acids. V was cut by 4 bases and J by 8 bases, with 10 bases left in between. CDR1 SGHRS and CDR2 YFSETQ come from the germline V gene. The CDR3 DNA follows: TGCGCCAGCAGCGGGGATTTAGATGAGCAGTTCTTC. This translates into CASSGDLDEQFF. The complete variable domain, with remaining parts taken from reference TRBV5-1 and TRBJ2-1, reads KAGVTQTPRYLIKTRGQQVTLSCSPISGHRSVSWYQQTPGQGLQFLFEYFSETQRNKGNFPGRFSGRQFSNSRSEMNVSTLELGDSALYLCASSGDLDEQFFGPGTRLTVL.

This clonotype was picked up a small number of times. The chain combines TRBV5-4 with TRBJ2-5, with 9 positions matching TRBD2. The CDR3 is made up of 17 amino acids. Per germline, CDR1 SGHNT and CDR2 YYREEE (reference sequence). V lost 3 bases to trimming and J lost 1 base; unmatched junction nucleotides: 10. CDR3 nucleotides: TGTGCCAGCAGCTCCACTCTTAGCGGGGGTATCCAAGAGACCCAGTACTTC. Amino acids: CASSSTLSGGIQETQYF.

This clonotype was detected ten times or more. This chain uses TRBV5-1 with TRBJ1-1; D is undetermined. This CDR3 contains 15 residues. Trimming pared 0 bases from V and 3 bases from J, leaving 12 bases between. Germline V gene lookup returns CDR1 SGHRS and CDR2 YFSETQ. The CDR3 region is CASSLAGPRDTEAFF. DNA of the CDR3: TGCGCCAGCAGCTTGGCCGGGCCGAGGGACACTGAAGCTTTCTTT.

This clonotype showed up just a few times. V gene TRBV7-2 combines with J gene TRBJ1-3, with D unresolved. Germline loops: CDR1 SGHTA, CDR2 FQGNSA. The ends were cut back, 6 bases at V and 0 bases at J, with 9 bases in the middle. CDR3 size: 14 residues. The CDR3 region has the DNA TGTGCCAGCAGGGTCACTAGCTCTGGAAACACCATATATTTT. It is translated as CASRVTSSGNTIYF.

The rearrangement uses TRBV3-1 and TRBJ2-7, with a tentative D call TRBD2 (6 bases). V lost 3 bases, J lost 2 bases, and 11 bases lay in between. Germline values: CDR1 LGHDT, CDR2 YNNKEL (reference sequence). This CDR3 is 14 amino acids long. CDR3 residues: CASSQRRTTYEQYF. The CDR3, as DNA: TGTGCCAGCAGCCAGAGACGGACTACCTACGAGCAGTACTTC.

This clonotype was picked up many times. V is TRBV20-1 and J is TRBJ2-1; D remains unclear. Germline assignment: CDR1 DFQATT and CDR2 SNEGSKA (reference sequence). CDR3 length equals 10 residues. Trimming pared 3 bases from V and 10 bases from J, leaving 7 bases between. CDR3 loop: CSASHEEQFF. DNA of the CDR3: TGCAGTGCTAGCCACGAGGAGCAGTTCTTC.

The chain carries TRBV11-2 and TRBJ1-2, with D perhaps TRBD1 (6 bases). CDR3 length: 17 residues. CDR1 is SGHAT, CDR2 FQNNGV, per germline. The V end was cut by 3 bases, the J end by 5 bases, with 22 bases between. CDR3 sequence: CASSFEPGHIRDYGYTF. The CDR3 DNA sequence: TGTGCCAGCAGCTTTGAACCGGGACACATAAGGGATTATGGCTACACCTTC.

This clonotype has at least ten counts. The chain links TRBV5-5 to TRBJ2-1; D remains unclear. The CDR3 spans 15 residues. V lost 3 bases to trimming and J lost 4 bases, with 14 bases between them. Germline V lookup: CDR1 SGHKS, CDR2 YYEKEE (reference sequence). CDR3 region: CASSSLRRQYNEQFF. CDR3 nucleotide sequence: TGTGCCAGCAGCTCCCTCAGGCGGCAGTACAATGAGCAGTTCTTC.

This clonotype was observed a handful of times. The gene calls are TRBV14 and TRBJ2-1; TRBD2 is a possible D gene (6 bases). The CDR3 totals 14 residues. V was trimmed by 1 base and J by 8 bases, leaving 12 bases between them. Germline V gene lookup returns CDR1 SGHDN and CDR2 FVKESK. The CDR3 sequence is CASSQAHRGDEQFF. CDR3 coding DNA: TGTGCCAGCAGCCAAGCCCACCGCGGGGATGAGCAGTTCTTC. Based on the CDR3 plus reference TRBV14 and TRBJ2-1, the full variable domain is EAGVTQFPSHSVIEKGQTVTLRCDPISGHDNLYWYRRVMGKEIKFLLHFVKESKQDESGMPNNRFLAERTGGTYSTLKVQPAELEDSGVYFCASSQAHRGDEQFFGPGTRLTVL.

This clonotype has ten or more counts. The CDR3 DNA sequence: TGCGCCAGTACTACCGGGACAGGGGATTCACCCCTCCACTTT. Translation gives CASTTGTGDSPLHF. The chain links TRBV5-1 to TRBJ1-6, with TRBD1 identical over 10 bases. V lost 8 bases and J lost 8; bases outside the gene matches: 7. Germline loops: CDR1 SGHRS, CDR2 YFSETQ. The CDR3 is 14 amino acids.

This clonotype was seen a few times. The chain joins TRBV19 to TRBJ2-1; D is ambiguous. Germline CDR1 LNHDA, CDR2 SQIVND (reference sequence). Deletions cut 2 bases from V and 13 bases from J, with 12 bases between. This CDR3 is built from 12 residues. The CDR3 DNA sequence: TGTGCCAGTAGTATAAGCCTGGGGTCTCAGTTCTTC. Its protein product is CASSISLGSQFF.

The chain combines TRBV5-5 with TRBJ2-3; D remains ambiguous. The CDR3 consists of 12 residues. V dropped 5 bases and J dropped 4 bases, with 8 bases sitting between them. Per germline, CDR1 SGHKS and CDR2 YYEKEE (reference sequence). The DNA for the CDR3 is TGTGCCAGCAGTTACGTGGCAGATACGCAGTATTTT. Amino acid sequence: CASSYVADTQYF.

This rearrangement joins TRBV12-3 or TRBV12-4 to TRBJ2-3; TRBD1 agrees at 12 bases. CDR3 length: 15 residues. J gave up 7 bases and V 7 bases, and 9 bases lay outside the gene matches. CDR3 loop: CASITGTGGAYTQYF. CDR3 DNA sequence: TGTGCCAGCATTACCGGGACAGGGGGCGCTTATACGCAGTATTTT.

This clonotype is a singleton in its sample. The chain combines TRBV29-1 with TRBJ2-1; TRBD2 matches 10 bases. The germline CDR1 and CDR2 sequences are SQVTM and ANQGSEA. J was trimmed by 4 bases and V by 7 bases; bases with no gene match: 7. This CDR3 spans 14 amino acids. The CDR3 nucleotides read TGCAGCGGCCAAGCGGGGGGGGGTTACAATGAGCAGTTCTTC. This codes for CSGQAGGGYNEQFF.

The chain carries TRBV27 and TRBJ2-7; maybe TRBD2 (5 bases). V lost 5 bases and J 12 bases, leaving 17 bases between the germline ends. The CDR3 sequence is 12 residues long. Germline CDR1 and CDR2: MNHEY and SMNVEV (reference sequence). The CDR3 DNA reads TGTGCCAGCAGTCCCTCCGGGCGGGCCCTGTACGTC. This gives the protein CASSPSGRALYV.

The rearrangement joins TRBV20-1 to TRBJ2-5, with TRBD1 identical over 8 bases. The CDR3 totals 12 residues. CDR1 DFQATT and CDR2 SNEGSKA come from the germline V gene (reference sequence). With V trimmed by 7 bases and J by 4 bases, 5 bases remained unmatched. The CDR3 loop reads CSEMDRVETQYF. CDR3 DNA: TGCAGTGAAATGGACAGGGTAGAGACCCAGTACTTC.

The rearrangement uses TRBV7-8 and TRBJ2-5, with TRBD2 matching 12 bases. This CDR3 contains 17 residues. CDR1 and CDR2 from the germline V gene are SGHVS and FQNEAQ. With V trimmed by 3 bases and J by 0 bases, 5 bases remained unmatched. Here the CDR3 DNA reads TGTGCCAGCAGCTTGGGACTAGCGGGTGGAAACCAAGAGACCCAGTACTTC. Protein product: CASSLGLAGGNQETQYF.